The 29 T cell receptor beta chains in this list originate from one sample, sequenced in a study of cytomegalovirus exposure and HLA in healthy donors (dated by TCRdb to 2016 to 2017). The library relied on the immunoSEQ multiplex PCR assay. For the multiplex PCR, a mixture combining 60 forward primers for TCR Vbeta segments and 13 reverse primers for TCR Jbeta segments was used. In its TCRdb copy, this immuneACCESS table keeps in-frame sequences only and misses some clones. Where compared with another copy, unresolved V genes explain less than half of these, and the others have no known cause. This sample holds approximately 150,000 clones; roughly 84% were observed only once. Approximately 0.98% of the sample lies in the top ten. Material: PBMCs. These receptor sequences come from a man aged 25 to 40 in good health and CMV-seronegative.

This clone was counted a single time. The chain links TRBV7-2 to TRBJ2-7; TRBD2 matches 10 bases. V shed 3 bases, J shed 4 bases, and the junction held 6 bases outside the gene matches. The CDR3 length is 15 residues. Germline CDR1 and CDR2: SGHTA and FQGNSA. The CDR3 coding sequence is TGTGCCAGCAGCTTCCCTAGCGGGGGTGGGTACGAGCAGTACTTC. Translating gives CASSFPSGGGYEQYF.

The J gene is TRBJ1-1, the V gene TRBV7-9, with 8 bases that match TRBD1. The CDR3 covers 18 residues. V was pared by 5 bases and J by 0 bases, with 14 bases of the junction left unmatched. Germline V gene sequence: CDR1 SEHNR, CDR2 FQNEAQ (reference sequence). The chain's CDR3 is CASSLNGQGSIMNTEAFF. The CDR3 region has the DNA TGTGCCAGCAGCCTAAACGGACAGGGTAGCATTATGAACACTGAAGCTTTCTTT.

This clone was recorded once. The V gene is TRBV5-1, the J gene TRBJ1-4, with D perhaps TRBD1 (5 bases). Germline-derived CDR1 and CDR2 are SGHRS and YFSETQ. The germline V and J ends were trimmed by 4 bases and 6 bases, with 16 bases remaining between them. This CDR3 is built from 15 residues. CDR3 bases: TGCGCCAGCAGCCCCCCGGGACTTCGAGATGAAAAACTGTTTTTT. Its protein is CASSPPGLRDEKLFF.

This rearrangement joins TRBV27 to TRBJ2-6, with TRBD1 identical over 8 bases. Trimming at V came to 5 bases and at J to 0 bases, leaving 9 bases not matched to a gene. Per germline, CDR1 MNHEY and CDR2 SMNVEV (reference sequence). The CDR3 consists of 18 residues. The CDR3 sequence: CASSKPGGFGSGANVLTF. CDR3 nucleotides: TGTGCCAGCAGTAAACCAGGGGGCTTTGGCTCTGGGGCCAACGTCCTGACTTTC.

V gene TRBV27 combines with J gene TRBJ1-6, with 8 bases fitting TRBD1. CDR1 MNHEY and CDR2 SMNVEV come from the germline V gene (reference sequence). The CDR3 spans 15 residues. With V trimmed by 4 bases and J by 4 bases, 3 bases remained unmatched. CDR3 protein: CASSWDRSYNSPLHF. The CDR3 nucleotides read TGTGCCAGCAGTTGGGACAGGAGTTATAATTCACCCCTCCACTTT.

The rearrangement uses TRBV4-2 and TRBJ1-5, with 7 bases matching TRBD1. CDR3 length: 15 residues. Germline CDR1 LGHNA, CDR2 YNFKEQ. After removal of 1 base from V and 3 bases from J, the junction contained 3 bases not matched to a gene. In DNA, the CDR3 is TGTGCCAGCAGCCAAGGGACAGGCGTCAATCAGCCCCAGCATTTT. The encoded protein is CASSQGTGVNQPQHF.

This chain connects TRBV27 to TRBJ1-1; D is ambiguous. The CDR3 totals 16 residues. Trimming stripped 3 bases from V and 0 bases from J, with 14 bases between. CDR1 and CDR2 (germline): MNHEY, SMNVEV (reference sequence). CDR3 nucleotide sequence: TGTGCCAGCAGTTTCGCGGTCGCGGGTATGAACACTGAAGCTTTCTTT. As protein: CASSFAVAGMNTEAFF.

CDR3 nucleotide sequence: TGTGCCAGCAGCTTAACAGGGGGAGGCTACGAGCAGTACTTC. Translation gives CASSLTGGGYEQYF. V gene TRBV11-2 combines with J gene TRBJ2-7; 8 bases line up with TRBD1. V shed 2 bases, J shed 3 bases, and the junction held 3 bases outside the gene matches. The CDR3 contains 14 residues. Germline loops: CDR1 SGHAT, CDR2 FQNNGV.

V is TRBV27 and J is TRBJ1-2, with D possibly matching TRBD1 (6 bases). Trimming shortened V by 4 bases and J by 4 bases, and 10 bases separated the two germline ends. There are 13 residues in the CDR3. Germline CDR1 is MNHEY and CDR2 is SMNVEV (reference sequence). CDR3 in amino acids: CASSWGPLYGYTF. In DNA, the CDR3 is TGTGCCAGCAGTTGGGGGCCCCTCTATGGCTACACCTTC.

V usage is TRBV11-3 and J usage is TRBJ2-2; 9 bases agree with TRBD1. The V segment lost 1 base and the J segment 15 bases; nucleotides outside the gene matches: 9. The germline V gene encodes CDR1 SGHNT and CDR2 YENEEA. The CDR3 covers 14 residues. CDR3 nucleotides: TGTGCCAGCAGCTTAGGTCCAGGGGGACAGGGCATGTTTTTT. It specifies CASSLGPGGQGMFF.

The chain links TRBV5-1 to TRBJ2-2; possible D gene TRBD2, 6 bases. V was clipped by 2 bases and J by 6 bases, with 14 bases between them. The CDR3 is 15 residues long. Germline lookup yields CDR1 SGHRS and CDR2 YFSETQ. DNA of the CDR3: TGCGCCAGCAGCTTCGGGGGACCCTCGGCCGGGGAGCTGTTTTTT. Encoded protein: CASSFGGPSAGELFF.

The rearrangement joins TRBV5-1 to TRBJ2-5; 7 nucleotides align to TRBD2. CDR3 size: 14 residues. CDR1 and CDR2 (germline): SGHRS, YFSETQ. Losses at the gene ends were 0 bases for V and 3 bases for J; bases not matched to a gene: 2. CDR3: CASSLATSEETQYF. CDR3 coding DNA: TGCGCCAGCAGCTTGGCAACTAGCGAAGAGACCCAGTACTTC.

The chain links TRBV7-8 to TRBJ2-1, with D uncertain. From germline, CDR1 is SGHVS and CDR2 FQNEAQ. This CDR3 comprises 14 residues. The V end was cut by 3 bases, the J end by 0 bases, with 6 bases between. The CDR3 DNA follows: TGTGCCAGCAGCTTCCGGAGCTCCTACAATGAGCAGTTCTTC. Amino acid sequence: CASSFRSSYNEQFF.

DNA of the CDR3: TGTGCCAGTAGTATAACGCGGGGGAGCTCCTACAATGAGCAGTTCTTC. Residues: CASSITRGSSYNEQFF. V and J are TRBV19 and TRBJ2-1; 7 bases fit TRBD2. CDR1 is LNHDA and CDR2 is SQIVND in the germline V gene (reference sequence). V shed 2 bases and J 0 bases; nucleotides not matched to a gene: 4. The CDR3 is 16 residues long.

J is TRBJ1-5 and V is TRBV5-6; 8 positions match TRBD1. This CDR3 has 15 residues. V was pared by 0 bases and J by 4 bases, with 3 bases of the junction left unmatched. The germline CDR1 and CDR2 sequences are SGHDT and YYEEEE. CDR3 DNA: TGTGCCAGCAGCTTGGCCGGGACAGGTAATCAGCCCCAGCATTTT. This gives the protein CASSLAGTGNQPQHF. Variable domain in full (rest from reference TRBV5-6 and TRBJ1-5): DAGVTQSPTHLIKTRGQQVTLRCSPKSGHDTVSWYQQALGQGPQFIFQYYEEEERQRGNFPDRFSGHQFPNYSSELNVNALLLGDSALYLCASSLAGTGNQPQHFGDGTRLSIL.

The chain employs TRBV11-2 and TRBJ1-1; maybe TRBD1 (5 bases). From germline, CDR1 is SGHAT and CDR2 FQNNGV. V lost 5 bases, J lost 5 bases, and 15 bases lay in between. The CDR3 has 14 amino acids. The CDR3 is CASSRERGRTEAFF. CDR3 coding DNA: TGTGCCAGCAGCAGGGAGCGGGGACGGACTGAAGCTTTCTTT.

The chain employs TRBV5-1 and TRBJ1-4; no firm D call. V was shortened by 5 bases and J by 0 bases, with 8 bases between the two germline ends. CDR1 is SGHRS, CDR2 YFSETQ, per germline. The CDR3 contains 14 residues. CDR3 bases: TGCGCCAGCAGTACACCAGCAACTAATGAAAAACTGTTTTTT. It encodes CASSTPATNEKLFF.

This clone has just one count. The V call is TRBV7-9, the J call TRBJ2-2; 7 bases are a match to TRBD2. V lost 2 bases to trimming and J lost 2 bases; unmatched junction nucleotides: 5. The length of the CDR3 is 16 residues. The germline gives CDR1 SEHNR, CDR2 FQNEAQ (reference sequence). In nucleotides, the CDR3 is TGTGCCAGCAGCTTACCTAGCGGAACAAACACCGGGGAGCTGTTTTTT. Its translation: CASSLPSGTNTGELFF.

The chain uses TRBV10-1 and TRBJ2-1, with 10 bases that match TRBD2. The CDR3 consists of 15 residues. J lost 10 bases, V lost 4 bases, and 10 bases had no gene match. The germline gives CDR1 WNHNN, CDR2 SYGVQD (reference sequence). The CDR3 spells CASSVKAGGPWEQFF. The CDR3 DNA follows: TGCGCCAGCAGTGTTAAAGCGGGGGGGCCCTGGGAGCAGTTCTTC.

CDR3 sequence reads: CASSLRAGNTIYF. Written as DNA, the CDR3 is TGTGCCAGCAGTTTGCGAGCTGGAAACACCATATATTTT. The chain uses TRBV28 and TRBJ1-3; no clear D gene. Per the germline V gene, CDR1 is MDHEN and CDR2 is SYDVKM. Trimming took 3 bases from V and 2 from J, leaving 5 bases between them. The CDR3 loop spans 13 amino acids.

This chain links TRBV4-2 with TRBJ2-1, with 12 bases fitting TRBD2. The germline gives CDR1 LGHNA, CDR2 YNFKEQ. This CDR3 spans 16 amino acids. V shed 1 base, J shed 4 bases, and the junction held 2 bases outside the gene matches. The CDR3 here is CASSQVGLAGYNEQFF. The CDR3 nucleotides read TGTGCCAGCAGCCAAGTAGGACTAGCGGGATACAATGAGCAGTTCTTC.

The rearrangement links TRBV10-2 to TRBJ2-1; 7 bases align to TRBD1. This CDR3 is built from 12 residues. V lost 6 bases to trimming and J lost 7 bases; unmatched junction nucleotides: 3. Germline CDR1 WSHSY, CDR2 SAAADI. The CDR3: CASRGQPNEQFF. The CDR3 coding sequence is TGCGCCAGCAGGGGACAGCCGAATGAGCAGTTCTTC.

Comment on this clone: The germline gene is not matched at one end of the junction; a read error may be the cause. The same CDR3 also results from other DNA sequences found in this sample. The rearrangement links TRBV6-5 to TRBJ2-7, with 9 bases that match TRBD1. Per the germline V gene, CDR1 is MNHEY and CDR2 is SVGAGI. The CDR3 loop spans 14 amino acids. CDR3 sequence: CASSDGDRVYEQYF. In DNA form, the CDR3 reads TGTGCCAGCAGTGACGGGGACAGGGTGTACGAACAGTACTTC.

V and J are TRBV10-3 and TRBJ2-1, with TRBD1 matching 7 bases. With V trimmed by 6 bases and J by 3 bases, 5 bases remained unmatched. Germline V gene data show CDR1 as ENHRY and CDR2 as SYGVKD. The CDR3 covers 14 residues. The CDR3 protein is CAISTGTDYNEQFF. CDR3 in DNA: TGTGCCATCAGCACCGGGACAGACTACAATGAGCAGTTCTTC.

This chain joins TRBV27 and TRBJ2-3; TRBD2 matches 14 bases. The CDR3 consists of 20 residues. Per germline, CDR1 MNHEY and CDR2 SMNVEV (reference sequence). The V and J ends lost 5 bases and 4 bases, in that order; junction bases with no gene match: 17. CDR3 sequence: CASSPGQGGLAGVFADTQYF. Here the CDR3 DNA reads TGTGCCAGCAGTCCGGGACAGGGGGGACTAGCGGGAGTATTTGCAGATACGCAGTATTTT.

The CDR3 loop reads CASSQNRGVDTEAFF. The CDR3 nucleotides read TGCGCCAGCAGCCAAAACAGGGGGGTCGACACTGAAGCTTTCTTT. V gene TRBV4-3 combines with J gene TRBJ1-1, with TRBD1 matching 8 bases. Germline assignment: CDR1 LGHNA and CDR2 YSLEER. This CDR3 contains 15 residues. The V gene end was trimmed by 2 bases and the J gene end by 3 bases; junction bases not matched to a gene: 5.

The chain joins TRBV7-9 to TRBJ2-4; 8 nucleotides align to TRBD2. The V segment lost 5 bases and the J segment 0 bases; nucleotides outside the gene matches: 6. This CDR3 comprises 16 residues. Germline V lookup: CDR1 SEHNR, CDR2 FQNEAQ (reference sequence). DNA for the CDR3: TGTGCCAGCAGCCCAGCGGGAGTACTAGCCAAAAACATTCAGTACTTC. Its protein product is CASSPAGVLAKNIQYF.

V and J are TRBV30 and TRBJ2-5, with D possibly being TRBD2 (6 bases). The DNA end favors TRBJ2-7, so the J call may be wrong. The CDR3 is 14 residues long. Per the germline V gene, CDR1 is GTSNPN and CDR2 is SVGIG (reference sequence). The CDR3 bases are TGTGCCTGGAGTGTAGCCGGGAGAGGCAACGAGCAGTACTTC. This encodes CAWSVAGRGNEQYF.

The gene calls are TRBV19 and TRBJ1-6; 7 positions match TRBD1. The J segment lost 6 bases and the V segment lost 4 bases, leaving 3 bases of the junction unmatched. Germline CDR1 LNHDA, CDR2 SQIVND (reference sequence). The CDR3 length is 14 residues. CDR3 region: CASSTGQPNSPLHF. In DNA form, the CDR3 reads TGTGCCAGTAGTACGGGACAGCCTAATTCACCCCTCCACTTT.